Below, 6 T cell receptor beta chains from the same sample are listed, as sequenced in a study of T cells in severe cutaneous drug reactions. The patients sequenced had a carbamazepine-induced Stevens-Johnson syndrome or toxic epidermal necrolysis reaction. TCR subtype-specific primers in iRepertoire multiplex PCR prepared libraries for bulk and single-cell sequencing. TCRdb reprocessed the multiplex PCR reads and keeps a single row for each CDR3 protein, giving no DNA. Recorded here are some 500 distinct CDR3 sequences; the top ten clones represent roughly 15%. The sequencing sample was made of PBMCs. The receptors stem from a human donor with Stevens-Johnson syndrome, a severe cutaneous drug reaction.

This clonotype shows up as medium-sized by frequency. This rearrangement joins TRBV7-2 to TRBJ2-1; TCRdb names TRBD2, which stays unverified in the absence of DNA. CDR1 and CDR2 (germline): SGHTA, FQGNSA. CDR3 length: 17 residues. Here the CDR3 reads CASSPWTSGRAGNEQFF.

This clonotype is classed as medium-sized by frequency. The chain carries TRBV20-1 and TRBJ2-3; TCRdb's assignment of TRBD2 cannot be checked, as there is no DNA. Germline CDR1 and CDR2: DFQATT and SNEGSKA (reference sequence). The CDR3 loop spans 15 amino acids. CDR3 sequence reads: CRVVQRGGRTDTQYF.

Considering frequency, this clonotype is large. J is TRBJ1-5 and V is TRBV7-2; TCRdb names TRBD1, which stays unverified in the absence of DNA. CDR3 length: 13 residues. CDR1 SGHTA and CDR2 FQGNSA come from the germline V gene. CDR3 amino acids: CASSLRGDQPQHF. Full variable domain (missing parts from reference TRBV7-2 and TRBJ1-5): GAGVSQSPSNKVTEKGKDVELRCDPISGHTALYWYRQSLGQGLEFLIYFQGNSAPDKSGLPSDRFSAERTGGSVSTLTIQRTQQEDSAVYLCASSLRGDQPQHFGDGTRLSIL.

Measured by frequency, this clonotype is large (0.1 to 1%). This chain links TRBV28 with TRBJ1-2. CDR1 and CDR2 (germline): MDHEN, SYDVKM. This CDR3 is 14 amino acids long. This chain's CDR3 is CASSLMSGGDGYTF.

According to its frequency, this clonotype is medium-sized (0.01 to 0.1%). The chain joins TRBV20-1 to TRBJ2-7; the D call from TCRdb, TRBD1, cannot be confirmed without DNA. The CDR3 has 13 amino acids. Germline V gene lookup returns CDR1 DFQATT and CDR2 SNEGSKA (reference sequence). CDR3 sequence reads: CSATSGAPYEQYF.

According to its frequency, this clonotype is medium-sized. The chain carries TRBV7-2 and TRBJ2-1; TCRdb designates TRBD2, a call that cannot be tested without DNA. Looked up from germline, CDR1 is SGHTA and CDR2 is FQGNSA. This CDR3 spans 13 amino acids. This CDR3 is CASSWTYYNEQFF. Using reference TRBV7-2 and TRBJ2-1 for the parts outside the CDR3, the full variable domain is GAGVSQSPSNKVTEKGKDVELRCDPISGHTALYWYRQSLGQGLEFLIYFQGNSAPDKSGLPSDRFSAERTGGSVSTLTIQRTQQEDSAVYLCASSWTYYNEQFFGPGTRLTVL.